What follows describes a single T cell receptor (beta chain). Its cognate antigen is unknown. These data are taken from a study of identical twins. Study observations and caveats: Beta out-of-frame twin sharing showed a weaker excess. The analysis was cross-sectional rather than longitudinal within donors.

Germline CDR1 SGHTA, CDR2 FQGTGA. Trimming cost V 1 base and J 2 bases, with 16 bases left between them. This CDR3 comprises 17 residues. Via MiXCR, TCRdb re-called the 5' RACE reads, giving one row per CDR3 protein. The sample lists under 300,000 distinct CDR3 sequences, 6.5% seen once, with roughly 15% in the top ten. These records were also assigned to another study, of T cells expressing NK-cell markers.

This sequence originates from a woman aged 18-30 years in good health. The chain is built from TRBV7-3 and TRBJ2-3; D is unresolved. The sample consisted of CD8+ T cells sorted from blood. The CDR3 sequence is CASSLNTVQRPTDTQYF. The CDR3 nucleotides are TGTGCCAGCAGCTTAAACACCGTGCAAAGGCCCACAGATACGCAGTATTTT. Full variable domain (missing parts from reference TRBV7-3 and TRBJ2-3): GAGVSQTPSNKVTEKGKYVELRCDPISGHTALYWYRQSLGQGPEFLIYFQGTGAADDSGLPNDRFFAVRPEGSVSTLKIQRTERGDSAVYLCASSLNTVQRPTDTQYFGPGTRLTVL.